The sequence of this T cell receptor beta chain was determined in a study of T-cell memory formation after mild COVID-19. Study as a whole: TCR clusters mostly belonged to single donors.

TCRdb analysed the 5' RACE reads with MiXCR anew, one entry per CDR3 protein. Here the sample spans about 140,000 distinct CDR3 sequences, approximately 21% being singletons. This CDR3 is built from 16 residues. V was clipped by 2 bases and J by 6 bases; unmatched bases: 11. Germline CDR1 is MNHEY and CDR2 is SVGAGI. The gene calls are TRBV6-5 and TRBJ2-7; TRBD1 aligns across 9 bases. The receptor's source is an adult woman who had mild COVID-19 (a few samples of this study predate the infection). Cell type and time point are not known. The sequenced material came from PBMCs or a T cell subset sorted from them (not recorded which). CDR3 amino acids: CASSYVSRGTGTEQYF. The CDR3 DNA sequence: TGTGCCAGCAGTTACGTTTCGCGGGGGACAGGGACCGAGCAGTACTTC.